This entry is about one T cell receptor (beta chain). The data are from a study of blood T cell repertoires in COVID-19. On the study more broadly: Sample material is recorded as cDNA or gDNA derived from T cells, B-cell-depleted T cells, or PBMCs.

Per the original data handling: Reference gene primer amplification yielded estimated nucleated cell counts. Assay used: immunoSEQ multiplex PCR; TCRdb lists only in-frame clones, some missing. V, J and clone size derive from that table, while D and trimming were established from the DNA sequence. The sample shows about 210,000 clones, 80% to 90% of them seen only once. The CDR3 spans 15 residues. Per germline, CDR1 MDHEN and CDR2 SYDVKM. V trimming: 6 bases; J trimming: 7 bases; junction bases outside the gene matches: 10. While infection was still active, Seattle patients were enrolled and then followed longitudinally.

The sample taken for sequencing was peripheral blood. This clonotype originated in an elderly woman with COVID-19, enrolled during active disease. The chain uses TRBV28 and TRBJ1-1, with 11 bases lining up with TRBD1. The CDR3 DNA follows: TGTGCCAGCAGCCCGGACAGGGGGCGCAGAATTGAAGCTTTCTTT. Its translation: CASSPDRGRRIEAFF.